Following are 5 T cell receptor beta chains from one sample sequenced in a study of blood T cell repertoires in COVID-19. TCRdb's copy holds only in-frame clones and misses some; the assay was immunoSEQ multiplex PCR. The table shows under 300,000 clones, with 70% to 90% occurring only once. The sample was peripheral blood. The origin of the receptors is a woman aged 55-70 years with active or convalescent COVID-19.

This clone was recorded only once. The V and J genes are TRBV3-1 (or the pseudogene TRBV3-2) and TRBJ2-1; 9 positions agree with TRBD2. CDR1 and CDR2 (germline): LGHDT, YNNKEL (reference sequence). V was pared by 9 bases and J by 16 bases, with 10 bases of the junction left unmatched. CDR3 length equals 11 residues. This CDR3 is CASSLSGRSFF. For the CDR3, the DNA is TGTGCCAGTTCCCTTAGCGGGAGAAGCTTCTTC.

This clone turned up a few times. The V call is TRBV27, the J call TRBJ2-7; TRBD2 might be the D (6 bases). This CDR3 has 15 residues. Trimming removed 6 bases from V and 7 bases from J, with 22 bases in between. Germline CDR1 is MNHEY and CDR2 is SMNVEV (reference sequence). CDR3: CASRIKALGLLEQYF. The CDR3 bases are TGTGCCAGCAGGATCAAAGCACTGGGACTTCTAGAGCAGTACTTC.

The chain joins TRBV10-3 to TRBJ2-1; possible D gene TRBD1, 5 bases. CDR1 is ENHRY, CDR2 SYGVKD, per germline. With 0 bases removed from V and 3 bases from J, the gap between germline ends came to 12 bases. CDR3 size: 16 residues. This chain's CDR3 is CAISESGQDYYNEQFF. The CDR3 coding sequence is TGTGCCATCAGTGAGTCGGGGCAGGATTACTACAATGAGCAGTTCTTC.

A single count supports this clone. The chain links TRBV5-1 to TRBJ2-5, with TRBD1 matching 8 bases. The ends lost 0 bases at V and 3 bases at J; junction bases unmatched: 7. Germline lookup yields CDR1 SGHRS and CDR2 YFSETQ. The CDR3 is 16 amino acids. The CDR3 nucleotides read TGCGCCAGCAGCTTGGAAGGGCAGGGGGCCGAAGAGACCCAGTACTTC. It yields the protein CASSLEGQGAEETQYF. The full variable domain, in which reference TRBV5-1 and TRBJ2-5 provide the parts outside the CDR3, is KAGVTQTPRYLIKTRGQQVTLSCSPISGHRSVSWYQQTPGQGLQFLFEYFSETQRNKGNFPGRFSGRQFSNSRSEMNVSTLELGDSALYLCASSLEGQGAEETQYFGPGTRLLVL.

This clone was found once. The chain employs TRBV5-5 and TRBJ1-2, with D perhaps matching TRBD1 (6 bases). The germline V and J ends were trimmed by 0 bases and 4 bases, with 13 bases remaining between them. CDR1 SGHKS and CDR2 YYEKEE come from the germline V gene (reference sequence). The CDR3 runs to 15 residues. The DNA for the CDR3 is TGTGCCAGCAGCTTGGGTGGGGACACTTCCTATGGCTACACCTTC. Translated, it gives CASSLGGDTSYGYTF.